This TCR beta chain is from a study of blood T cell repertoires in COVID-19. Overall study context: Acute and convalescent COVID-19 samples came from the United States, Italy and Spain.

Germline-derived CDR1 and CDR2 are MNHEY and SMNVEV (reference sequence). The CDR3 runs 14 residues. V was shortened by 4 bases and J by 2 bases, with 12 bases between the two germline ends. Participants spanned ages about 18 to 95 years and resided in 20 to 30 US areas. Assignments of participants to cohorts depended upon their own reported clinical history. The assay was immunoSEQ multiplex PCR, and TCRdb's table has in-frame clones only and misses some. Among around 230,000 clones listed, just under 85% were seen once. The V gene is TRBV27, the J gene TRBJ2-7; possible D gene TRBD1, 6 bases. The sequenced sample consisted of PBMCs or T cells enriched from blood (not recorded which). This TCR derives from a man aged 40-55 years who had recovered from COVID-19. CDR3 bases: TGTGCCAGCAGTTGGGGGTCAGGGGCCTACGAGCAGTACTTC. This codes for CASSWGSGAYEQYF.